Listed here are 32 T cell receptor beta chains from one sample, sequenced in a study of T cells after yellow fever vaccination. From the 5' RACE reads, TCRdb called clonotypes with MiXCR, one entry per CDR3 protein. This sample has 500,000 to 700,000 distinct CDR3 sequences, with around 21% found just once. The sequencing used PBMCs, collected 15 days after the yellow fever booster vaccination. These receptors all stem from a man aged 25-45 years who received the YFV17D yellow fever vaccine.

This clonotype was seen only a few times. This CDR3 reads CASSQEGGAREKLFF. The CDR3 nucleotides are TGCGCCAGCAGCCAAGAGGGGGGCGCTAGGGAAAAACTGTTTTTT. The genes are TRBV4-3 and TRBJ1-4; possible D gene TRBD1, 6 bases. CDR3 length: 15 residues. Germline-derived CDR1 and CDR2 are LGHNA and YSLEER. Trimming stripped 0 bases from V and 8 bases from J, with 13 bases between.

This clonotype was seen a handful of times. V and J are TRBV2 and TRBJ2-7, with 7 bases matching TRBD2. Germline V gene lookup returns CDR1 SNHLY and CDR2 FYNNEI. V shed 3 bases, J shed 10 bases, and the junction held 12 bases outside the gene matches. The CDR3 is made up of 14 amino acids. The CDR3 DNA reads as TGTGCCAGCAGTGATCGAAGGGACTACCCCGACCAGTACTTC. Amino acid sequence: CASSDRRDYPDQYF.

The V and J genes are TRBV4-3 and TRBJ2-1; maybe TRBD2 (5 bases). CDR1 and CDR2 from the germline V gene are LGHNA and YSLEER. The CDR3 covers 19 residues. Trimming stripped 0 bases from V and 0 bases from J, with 18 bases between. CDR3 protein: CASSQERAAPPFSYNEQFF. The CDR3 bases are TGCGCCAGCAGCCAAGAAAGAGCGGCCCCGCCTTTCTCCTACAATGAGCAGTTCTTC.

This clonotype was seen more than once but under ten times. The V call is TRBV11-2, the J call TRBJ2-2; maybe TRBD2 (6 bases). Trimming took off 6 bases at V and 4 bases at J, with 18 bases between the two ends. CDR1 and CDR2 (germline): SGHAT, FQNNGV. The CDR3 covers 16 residues. The CDR3, as DNA: TGTGCCAGCAGGGGTGCGGGGAGCGTGGCCACCGGGGAGCTGTTTTTT. Amino acid sequence: CASRGAGSVATGELFF.

There are a few counts of this clonotype. The V call is TRBV5-1, the J call TRBJ2-5, with D perhaps matching TRBD1 (6 bases). The CDR3 covers 15 residues. Trimming removed 4 bases from V and 4 bases from J, with 17 bases in between. Germline V gene lookup returns CDR1 SGHRS and CDR2 YFSETQ. The chain's CDR3 is CASSPGTPTGETQYF. In nucleotides, the CDR3 is TGCGCCAGCAGCCCCGGGACACCCACGGGAGAGACCCAGTACTTC.

This rearrangement joins TRBV7-2 to TRBJ1-1; tentatively, D is TRBD1 (5 bases). Germline-derived CDR1 and CDR2 are SGHTA and FQGNSA. Trimming shortened V by 5 bases and J by 1 base, and 14 bases separated the two germline ends. This CDR3 has 15 residues. The CDR3 coding sequence is TGTGCCAGCAGCCTGAAAGGGGCGGCGAACACTGAAGCTTTCTTT. This codes for CASSLKGAANTEAFF.

This clonotype was picked up a small number of times. This chain joins TRBV20-1 and TRBJ2-1, with a tentative D call TRBD1 (6 bases). V was trimmed by 0 bases and J by 7 bases, leaving 16 bases between them. The CDR3 length is 15 residues. From germline, CDR1 is DFQATT and CDR2 SNEGSKA (reference sequence). CDR3 residues: CSARDTRGYTNEQFF. The CDR3 DNA is TGCAGTGCTAGAGATACCAGGGGCTACACAAATGAGCAGTTCTTC.

The V and J genes are TRBV4-2 and TRBJ2-3; 14 bases fit TRBD2. The CDR3 spans 18 residues. The trim removed 4 bases at V and 1 base at J, leaving 7 bases unmatched. Germline loops: CDR1 LGHNA, CDR2 YNFKEQ. CDR3 coding DNA: TGTGCCAGCAGCCCCGGGACTAGCGGGAGTCGAGGCACAGATACGCAGTATTTT. This sequence encodes CASSPGTSGSRGTDTQYF.

V is TRBV7-2 and J is TRBJ2-7, with TRBD1 matching over 10 bases. CDR1 SGHTA and CDR2 FQGNSA come from the germline V gene. The CDR3 covers 16 residues. With 4 bases clipped from V and 0 bases from J, the junction kept 6 bases outside the gene matches. The CDR3 region has the DNA TGTGCCAGCAGCTATGGACGGGACAGGGGCTCCTACGAGCAGTACTTC. Translated, it gives CASSYGRDRGSYEQYF.

This clonotype was seen only a few times. The chain carries TRBV2 and TRBJ2-7; D is possibly TRBD1 (6 bases). Germline V lookup: CDR1 SNHLY, CDR2 FYNNEI. CDR3 length: 14 residues. V was clipped by 2 bases and J by 3 bases, with 11 bases between them. Here the CDR3 reads CASSERDKSYEQYF. In nucleotides, the CDR3 is TGTGCCAGCAGTGAACGGGACAAGAGCTACGAGCAGTACTTC.

This clonotype was picked up a small number of times. The CDR3 region is CASNPRYYSGSSPYNEQFF. As DNA, the CDR3 is TGCGCCAGCAATCCCCGATACTATAGCGGGAGTAGTCCCTACAATGAGCAGTTCTTC. This chain joins TRBV5-1 and TRBJ2-1; 9 bases are a match to TRBD2. The CDR3 loop spans 19 amino acids. With V trimmed by 6 bases and J by 2 bases, 18 bases remained unmatched. Germline V gene sequence: CDR1 SGHRS, CDR2 YFSETQ.

There are a few counts of this clonotype. V and J are TRBV29-1 and TRBJ2-7; possible D gene TRBD2, 5 bases. Germline CDR1 reads SQVTM; CDR2 reads ANQGSEA. CDR3 length: 13 residues. V dropped 3 bases and J dropped 1 base, with 10 bases sitting between them. The CDR3 DNA reads TGCAGCGTTGAGAGAGGGAGTTCCTACGAGCAGTACTTC. Protein sequence: CSVERGSSYEQYF.

This clonotype was counted a few times. This chain uses TRBV10-3 with TRBJ1-5, with D perhaps matching TRBD1 (6 bases). Germline V gene lookup returns CDR1 ENHRY and CDR2 SYGVKD. The CDR3 contains 15 residues. V lost 3 bases and J 1 base, leaving 10 bases between the germline ends. The chain's CDR3 is CAISEGDRSNQPQHF. For the CDR3, the DNA is TGTGCCATCAGTGAAGGAGACAGGAGCAATCAGCCCCAGCATTTT.

This clonotype was recorded a few times. The chain links TRBV4-3 to TRBJ2-7, with TRBD1 matching 7 bases. Germline V gives CDR1 LGHNA, CDR2 YSLEER. The CDR3 has 14 residues. The junction had 6 bases not matched to a gene; V was cut back by 1 base and J by 6 bases. CDR3 coding DNA: TGCGCCAGCAGCCAAGTGAACAGGGGCTCCGAGCAGTACTTC. Translation gives CASSQVNRGSEQYF.

The rearrangement uses TRBV24-1 and TRBJ2-1, with D unresolved. Trimming removed 2 bases at V and 2 bases at J, with 18 bases between. The CDR3 runs 18 residues. The V gene's germline CDR1 is KGHDR and CDR2 SFDVKD. CDR3 DNA sequence: TGTGCCACCAGTGATTCCTCGCCTGGGGTCGATGCCTACAATGAGCAGTTCTTC. This sequence encodes CATSDSSPGVDAYNEQFF.

The gene calls are TRBV6-6 and TRBJ1-1, with 8 bases lining up with TRBD1. The length of the CDR3 is 12 residues. V trimming: 6 bases; J trimming: 6 bases; junction bases outside the gene matches: 3. Germline V lookup: CDR1 MNHNY, CDR2 SVGAGI (reference sequence). The CDR3 sequence: CASRPDRAEAFF. The CDR3 nucleotides read TGTGCCAGCAGACCGGACAGGGCTGAAGCTTTCTTT.

The V gene is TRBV12-3 or TRBV12-4, the J gene TRBJ2-2; D remains ambiguous. This CDR3 has 10 residues. V lost 5 bases and J lost 7, with 2 bases in between. The CDR3: CASSLGELFF. The CDR3 DNA reads TGTGCCAGCAGTCTCGGGGAGCTGTTTTTT.

In this sample, this clonotype turned up a few times. This chain uses TRBV7-9 with TRBJ2-1; TRBD2 agrees at 9 bases. V lost 5 bases and J lost 7; bases outside the gene matches: 9. The CDR3 loop spans 15 amino acids. CDR1 is SEHNR, CDR2 FQNEAQ, per germline (reference sequence). The CDR3 here is CASSVTSSGANEQFF. CDR3 nucleotide sequence: TGTGCCAGCAGCGTTACCTCTAGCGGGGCGAATGAGCAGTTCTTC.

The genes are TRBV6-2 or TRBV6-3 and TRBJ2-7, with a possible D match to TRBD2 (7 bases). This CDR3 is 14 amino acids long. The germline V and J ends were trimmed by 7 bases and 5 bases, with 18 bases remaining between them. CDR1 and CDR2 from the germline V gene are MNHEY and SVGEGT. This CDR3 reads CASTRRGGSHEQYF. The CDR3 bases are TGTGCCAGCACCCGAAGGGGGGGATCCCACGAGCAGTACTTC.

The chain joins TRBV6-5 to TRBJ2-3; maybe TRBD2 (6 bases). Germline CDR1 MNHEY, CDR2 SVGAGI. CDR3 length equals 16 residues. The V gene lost 0 bases and the J gene lost 0 bases, with 10 bases spanning the gap. The CDR3 protein is CASSYSGDSSTDTQYF. The DNA for the CDR3 is TGTGCCAGCAGTTACTCGGGGGACTCCAGCACAGATACGCAGTATTTT.

A few counts support this clonotype. The chain links TRBV12-3 or TRBV12-4 to TRBJ2-2; TRBD2 matches at 8 bases. The CDR3 has 15 amino acids. After removal of 3 bases from V and 7 bases from J, the junction contained 7 bases not matched to a gene. For the CDR3, the DNA is TGTGCCAGCAGTTTTTTTGCGGGAGGCGGCGGGGAGCTGTTTTTT. Its translation is CASSFFAGGGGELFF.

This clonotype has only a few counts. The chain has TRBV10-3 and TRBJ2-1, with a tentative D call TRBD1 (5 bases). Trimming stripped 3 bases from V and 7 bases from J, with 7 bases between. CDR1 ENHRY and CDR2 SYGVKD come from the germline V gene. The CDR3 runs to 12 residues. The CDR3 DNA is TGTGCCATCAGTGACAGGGCTAATGAGCAGTTCTTC. Its protein product is CAISDRANEQFF.

This clonotype was seen a handful of times. The J gene is TRBJ2-3, the V gene TRBV20-1; 9 positions match TRBD2. Germline V gene lookup returns CDR1 DFQATT and CDR2 SNEGSKA (reference sequence). The length of the CDR3 is 15 residues. The V segment lost 6 bases and the J segment 7 bases; nucleotides outside the gene matches: 14. Here the CDR3 reads CSAARVAGGPNTQYF. The CDR3 DNA reads TGCAGTGCGGCTCGCGTGGCGGGAGGGCCAAATACGCAGTATTTT.

The chain links TRBV20-1 to TRBJ1-4; D possibly corresponds to TRBD1 (6 bases). The CDR3 extends over 14 amino acids. Germline-derived CDR1 and CDR2 are DFQATT and SNEGSKA (reference sequence). With 6 bases removed from V and 4 bases from J, the gap between germline ends came to 15 bases. The CDR3 here is CSAKTGTRNEKLFF. CDR3 nucleotide sequence: TGCAGTGCGAAGACCGGGACACGTAATGAAAAACTGTTTTTT.

This clonotype occurred a few times. The genes are TRBV6-5 and TRBJ2-3; D might be TRBD1 (6 bases). CDR1 MNHEY and CDR2 SVGAGI come from the germline V gene. This CDR3 has 15 amino acids. Between the trimmed V and J ends, which lost 0 bases and 6 bases, there was a span of 13 bases. CDR3 DNA sequence: TGTGCCAGCAGTTACTCGGCAGGGGTAGGGGATACGCAGTATTTT. Translation: CASSYSAGVGDTQYF.

The J gene is TRBJ1-4, the V gene TRBV5-1, with D maybe TRBD1 (6 bases). Trimming shortened V by 5 bases and J by 8 bases, and 13 bases separated the two germline ends. This CDR3 has 13 amino acids. Germline assignment: CDR1 SGHRS and CDR2 YFSETQ. In nucleotides, the CDR3 is TGCGCCAGCAGTTCGGACAGTCACGAAAAACTGTTTTTT. It specifies CASSSDSHEKLFF.

V usage is TRBV20-1 and J usage is TRBJ1-5; D remains unclear. Germline CDR1 and CDR2: DFQATT and SNEGSKA (reference sequence). The CDR3 contains 12 residues. The V and J ends lost 6 bases and 5 bases respectively, with 11 bases between them. CDR3 region: CSARREDQPQHF. CDR3 bases: TGCAGTGCAAGGAGGGAGGATCAGCCCCAGCATTTT.

Only a few counts were recorded for this clonotype. V and J are TRBV7-2 and TRBJ1-2, with 9 bases matching TRBD1. This CDR3 contains 13 residues. The germline V gene encodes CDR1 SGHTA and CDR2 FQGNSA. Trimming removed 1 base from V and 13 bases from J; junction bases left unmatched: 7. The CDR3 coding sequence is TGTGCCAGCAGCTTAGACAGGGGGCTTATCAGCACCTTC. Protein sequence: CASSLDRGLISTF.

This clonotype occurred a few times. CDR3: CSARARGPNEKLFF. The CDR3, as DNA: TGCAGTGCTAGAGCCCGGGGCCCCAATGAAAAACTGTTTTTT. J is TRBJ1-4 and V is TRBV20-1; tentative D call: TRBD1 (5 bases). The CDR3 is 14 amino acids. CDR1 and CDR2 (germline): DFQATT, SNEGSKA (reference sequence). V lost 1 base to trimming and J lost 5 bases, with 11 bases between them.

This clonotype was found many times. J is TRBJ2-7 and V is TRBV5-1; D remains ambiguous. V gave up 0 bases and J gave up 3 bases, with 7 bases separating them. Germline V gene data show CDR1 as SGHRS and CDR2 as YFSETQ. The length of the CDR3 is 13 residues. The CDR3 sequence: CASSLGPNYEQYF. CDR3 nucleotide sequence: TGCGCCAGCAGCTTGGGACCGAACTACGAGCAGTACTTC.

This clonotype was picked up a small number of times. This chain joins TRBV28 and TRBJ2-7; 12 bases agree with TRBD2. This CDR3 has 16 amino acids. Germline V lookup: CDR1 MDHEN, CDR2 SYDVKM. Losses at the gene ends were 5 bases for V and 3 bases for J; bases not matched to a gene: 8. The CDR3 loop is CASSPLAGGFHYEQYF. The CDR3 nucleotides are TGTGCCAGCAGTCCCCTAGCGGGAGGGTTTCACTACGAGCAGTACTTC.

V gene TRBV25-1 combines with J gene TRBJ2-2, with D perhaps assigned TRBD1 or TRBD2 (6 bases each). The germline CDR1 and CDR2 sequences are MGHDK and SYGVNS. V was trimmed by 6 bases and J by 0 bases, leaving 20 bases between them. The CDR3 extends over 18 amino acids. The CDR3 spells CASRWGASQFSNTGELFF. The CDR3, as DNA: TGTGCCAGCAGATGGGGGGCAAGTCAATTCTCGAACACCGGGGAGCTGTTTTTT.